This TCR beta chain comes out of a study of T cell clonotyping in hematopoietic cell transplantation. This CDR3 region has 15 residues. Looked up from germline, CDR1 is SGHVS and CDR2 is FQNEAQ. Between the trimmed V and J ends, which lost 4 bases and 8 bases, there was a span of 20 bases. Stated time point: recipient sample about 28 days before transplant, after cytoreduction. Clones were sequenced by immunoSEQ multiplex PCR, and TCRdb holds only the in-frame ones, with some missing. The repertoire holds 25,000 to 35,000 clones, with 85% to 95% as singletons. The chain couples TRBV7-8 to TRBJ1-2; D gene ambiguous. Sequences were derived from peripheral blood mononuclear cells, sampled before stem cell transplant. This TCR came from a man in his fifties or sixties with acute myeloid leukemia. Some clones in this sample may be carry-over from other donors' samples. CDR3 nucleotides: TGTGCCAGCAGCTCGGTAGACACGGTCCTCGTGGGCTACACCTTC. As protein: CASSSVDTVLVGYTF.